The 3 T cell receptor beta chains given below trace back to one sample, sequenced in a study of blood T cells in healthy people across ages. Alongside a J-beta primer mix, a sample-barcoded 5' primer served in a second PCR lasting about 7 to 11 cycles. TCRdb passed the 5' RACE reads through MiXCR, listing each CDR3 protein once. The data show under 850,000 distinct CDR3 sequences, 35% to 40% seen once. Material for sequencing was blood. The receptors were sampled from a man between 18 and 29 years old in good health.

The chain links TRBV7-2 to TRBJ1-2; the D gene is possibly TRBD1 (6 bases). Deletions cut 2 bases from V and 7 bases from J, with 17 bases between. The CDR3 extends over 15 amino acids. The V gene's germline CDR1 is SGHTA and CDR2 FQGNSA. The CDR3 region is CASSLTGSEARGYTF. In DNA form, the CDR3 reads TGTGCCAGCAGCTTAACAGGGTCCGAGGCTCGTGGCTACACCTTC.

In this sample, this clonotype turned up a few times. This sequence joins TRBV5-6 and TRBJ1-4; TRBD1 agrees at 11 bases. From germline, CDR1 is SGHDT and CDR2 YYEEEE. Trimming at V came to 2 bases and at J to 13 bases, leaving 4 bases not matched to a gene. The CDR3 is made up of 13 amino acids. This chain's CDR3 is CASSFGQGAILFF. CDR3 nucleotide sequence: TGTGCCAGCAGCTTTGGACAGGGGGCTATACTGTTTTTT.

This clonotype turned up a few times. The CDR3 DNA is TGCGCCAGCAGCCAAGGGACAGGGTATGAAAAACTGTTTTTT. It yields the protein CASSQGTGYEKLFF. The V gene is TRBV4-1, the J gene TRBJ1-4; 8 bases map to TRBD1. Germline CDR1 reads MGHRA; CDR2 reads YSYEKL. Trimming at V came to 1 base and at J to 6 bases, leaving 1 base not matched to a gene. CDR3 length: 14 amino acids.